Following are 30 T cell receptor beta chains from one sample sequenced in a study of CD8 T cells in ankylosing spondylitis. TCRdb independently ran MiXCR on the 5' RACE reads; one entry per CDR3 protein. The profile covers some 37,000 distinct CDR3 sequences, with approximately 9.9% appearing a single time and around 21% taken by the ten largest. The sequenced material came from synovial fluid, either unsorted or a sorted T cell fraction (not recorded which). These TCRs come from a male donor with ankylosing spondylitis.

This clonotype was observed a handful of times. The chain joins TRBV20-1 to TRBJ1-5; unclear D gene. The V gene lost 2 bases and the J gene lost 6 bases, with 11 bases spanning the gap. In germline, CDR1 is DFQATT, CDR2 SNEGSKA (reference sequence). The CDR3 is made up of 13 amino acids. This CDR3 is CSARLGLRQPQHF. In DNA form, the CDR3 reads TGCAGTGCTAGATTAGGACTTCGTCAGCCCCAGCATTTT.

This clonotype came up many times. The chain has TRBV20-1 and TRBJ2-3; D perhaps matches TRBD2 (6 bases). The CDR3 runs 14 residues. V lost 6 bases, J lost 3 bases, and 16 bases lay in between. Germline assignment: CDR1 DFQATT and CDR2 SNEGSKA (reference sequence). The CDR3 nucleotides read TGCAGTGCGTACGCCCGGGACTCTACAGATACGCAGTATTTT. Translating it yields CSAYARDSTDTQYF.

In this sample, this clonotype turned up many times. V gene TRBV7-9 combines with J gene TRBJ2-1; no definite D call. In germline, CDR1 is SEHNR, CDR2 FQNEAQ (reference sequence). Trimming left V 5 bases short and J 9 bases short, with 8 bases between. The CDR3 is 11 amino acids. The CDR3 sequence: CASSTDAEQFF. The CDR3 nucleotides read TGTGCCAGCAGCACAGACGCTGAGCAGTTCTTC. The entire variable domain, with the rest obtained from reference TRBV7-9 and TRBJ2-1, is as follows: DTGVSQNPRHKITKRGQNVTFRCDPISEHNRLYWYRQTLGQGPEFLTYFQNEAQLEKSRLLSDRFSAERPKGSFSTLEIQRTEQGDSAMYLCASSTDAEQFFGPGTRLTVL.

This clonotype has only a few counts. V usage is TRBV30 and J usage is TRBJ1-2; no reliable D call. This CDR3 region has 15 residues. CDR1 and CDR2 from the germline V gene are GTSNPN and SVGIG (reference sequence). V was clipped by 3 bases and J by 4 bases, with 18 bases between them. In nucleotides, the CDR3 is TGTGCCTGGAGCCCTGACGGGCGGCCATCCTATGGCTACACCTTC. Residues: CAWSPDGRPSYGYTF.

This clonotype has a count of ten or more. This rearrangement joins TRBV5-1 to TRBJ2-1; D uncertain. Germline lookup yields CDR1 SGHRS and CDR2 YFSETQ. V lost 5 bases to trimming and J lost 7 bases, with 7 bases between them. The CDR3 has 11 residues. CDR3 in amino acids: CASSYSNEQFF. The CDR3 bases are TGCGCCAGCAGTTACAGTAATGAGCAGTTCTTC.

The genes are TRBV24-1 and TRBJ2-2, with 8 bases that match TRBD2. The CDR3 has 14 residues. Germline V gene data show CDR1 as KGHDR and CDR2 as SFDVKD. Trimming cost V 9 bases and J 8 bases; bases outside gene matches: 10. CDR3 in amino acids: CATVSGLGGGELFF. CDR3 in DNA: TGTGCCACCGTTTCGGGACTAGGCGGTGGGGAGCTGTTTTTT.

This clonotype showed up just a few times. This chain uses TRBV29-1 with TRBJ2-1; D gene uncertain. V was clipped by 7 bases and J by 3 bases, with 10 bases between them. Germline CDR1 SQVTM, CDR2 ANQGSEA. This CDR3 region has 12 residues. The CDR3 loop is CSGWWGYNEQFF. The CDR3 coding sequence is TGCAGCGGCTGGTGGGGCTACAATGAGCAGTTCTTC.

This clonotype has only a few counts. The chain has TRBV14 and TRBJ1-6; D gene uncertain. Germline V lookup: CDR1 SGHDN, CDR2 FVKESK. V was clipped by 4 bases and J by 6 bases, with 13 bases between them. This CDR3 is 15 amino acids long. The CDR3 protein is CASSRGRRPNSPLHF. The DNA of the CDR3 is TGTGCCAGCAGCCGTGGAAGAAGACCTAATTCACCCCTCCACTTT.

In this sample, this clonotype turned up many times. The chain is built from TRBV20-1 and TRBJ2-1, with 15 nucleotides matching TRBD2. The junction had 5 bases not matched to a gene; V was cut back by 1 base and J by 1 base. Looked up from germline, CDR1 is DFQATT and CDR2 is SNEGSKA (reference sequence). The CDR3 runs to 18 residues. This CDR3 reads CSARGGLAGGPSYNEQFF. The CDR3 nucleotides are TGCAGTGCTAGAGGAGGACTAGCGGGAGGGCCTTCCTACAATGAGCAGTTCTTC.

This chain joins TRBV20-1 and TRBJ2-3; TRBD2 matches 8 bases. CDR3 length: 13 amino acids. The V segment lost 6 bases and the J segment 4 bases; nucleotides outside the gene matches: 6. Per the germline V gene, CDR1 is DFQATT and CDR2 is SNEGSKA (reference sequence). For the CDR3, the DNA is TGCAGTGCGTCGAGCGGGAGTTCAGATACGCAGTATTTT. Translation: CSASSGSSDTQYF.

A few counts support this clonotype. The chain recombines TRBV28 with TRBJ1-1, with D possibly TRBD1 on 5 matching bases. The CDR3 runs to 15 residues. V was cut by 3 bases and J by 8 bases, with 19 bases left in between. CDR1 is MDHEN, CDR2 SYDVKM, per germline. The CDR3 DNA reads TGTGCCAGCAGTTTGATCTTACGGGGCAATCGGGAAGCTTTCTTT. Protein sequence: CASSLILRGNREAFF.

V is TRBV7-8 and J is TRBJ2-7, with D possibly being TRBD2 (6 bases). The V end was cut by 5 bases, the J end by 2 bases, with 16 bases between. Germline V gene data show CDR1 as SGHVS and CDR2 as FQNEAQ. This CDR3 comprises 15 residues. The CDR3 is CASSKTGAGTYEQYF. The CDR3, as DNA: TGTGCCAGCAGCAAAACCGGCGCGGGAACCTACGAGCAGTACTTC.

Comment on this clonotype: A much larger clone differs by one base, so this may be a read error. No conserved phenylalanine or tryptophan is present at the end of the CDR3, so a read error is the likely explanation. V gene TRBV25-1 combines with J gene TRBJ1-1, with D perhaps matching TRBD1 (6 bases). The germline V gene has CDR1 MGHDK and CDR2 SYGVNS. The CDR3 totals 11 residues. Between the trimmed V and J ends, which lost 6 bases and 8 bases, there was a span of 10 bases. CDR3: CASRAGQEAFL. The CDR3 nucleotides are TGTGCCAGCAGAGCCGGACAGGAAGCTTTCCTT.

This clonotype appeared many times. Here the CDR3 reads CASSQGRANEQFF. The CDR3, as DNA: TGCGCCAGCAGCCAGGGAAGGGCCAATGAGCAGTTCTTC. This chain uses TRBV4-1 with TRBJ2-1, with unresolved D. CDR3 length equals 13 residues. CDR1 MGHRA and CDR2 YSYEKL come from the germline V gene. The ends were cut back, 3 bases at V and 6 bases at J, with 9 bases in the middle.

This clonotype appeared a few times. The chain employs TRBV4-2 and TRBJ2-2; TRBD2 matches 9 bases. The CDR3 covers 19 residues. V shed 0 bases, J shed 5 bases, and the junction held 13 bases outside the gene matches. From germline, CDR1 is LGHNA and CDR2 YNFKEQ. This CDR3 reads CASSQDNGLASGATGELFF. In DNA form, the CDR3 reads TGTGCCAGCAGCCAAGATAATGGATTGGCTAGCGGGGCTACCGGGGAGCTGTTTTTT.

This clonotype was observed a few times. The chain links TRBV5-5 to TRBJ1-5; 7 bases agree with TRBD1. The V segment lost 1 base and the J segment 4 bases; nucleotides outside the gene matches: 8. This CDR3 is built from 16 residues. Germline assignment: CDR1 SGHKS and CDR2 YYEKEE (reference sequence). The CDR3 is CASSLRTGTENQPQHF. The CDR3 coding sequence is TGTGCCAGCAGCTTGCGGACGGGGACAGAGAATCAGCCCCAGCATTTT.

This chain links TRBV12-3 or TRBV12-4 with TRBJ2-7; D is perhaps TRBD2 (7 bases). The V end lost 4 bases, the J end lost 3 bases, and 16 bases lay between the germline ends. This CDR3 has 15 residues. The CDR3 DNA sequence: TGTGCCAGCAGTTACAGGGTGCTAGCGGACTACGAGCAGTACTTC. Translating it yields CASSYRVLADYEQYF.

This clonotype was counted only a few times. The chain carries TRBV10-3 and TRBJ2-3, with TRBD2 identical over 14 bases. Germline values: CDR1 ENHRY, CDR2 SYGVKD. Trimming at V came to 4 bases and at J to 4 bases, leaving 16 bases not matched to a gene. This CDR3 has 20 residues. CDR3 coding DNA: TGTGCCATCAGTGGGAATCCGAATCAGGGACTAGCGGGAGTGGCAGATACGCAGTATTTT. It codes for CAISGNPNQGLAGVADTQYF.

This clonotype was recorded a few times. The rearrangement uses TRBV18 and TRBJ1-1; 9 bases agree with TRBD1. The length of the CDR3 is 17 residues. The V gene end was trimmed by 3 bases and the J gene end by 0 bases; junction bases not matched to a gene: 8. CDR1 is KGHSH and CDR2 is LQKENI in the germline V gene. As DNA, the CDR3 is TGTGCCAGCTCACCTACAGGGGGCACCCAGGTGAACACTGAAGCTTTCTTT. Protein sequence: CASSPTGGTQVNTEAFF.

This clonotype was seen a few times. The chain carries TRBV14 and TRBJ1-1; D may be TRBD1 (6 bases). The germline V gene encodes CDR1 SGHDN and CDR2 FVKESK. Trimming took off 3 bases at V and 1 base at J, with 9 bases between the two ends. This CDR3 comprises 14 residues. The CDR3 region is CASSHRGPNTEAFF. DNA for the CDR3: TGTGCCAGCAGCCACCGGGGGCCGAACACTGAAGCTTTCTTT.

This clonotype has a count of ten or more. The rearrangement uses TRBV20-1 and TRBJ2-4; no clear D. The CDR3 contains 15 residues. Germline CDR1 is DFQATT and CDR2 is SNEGSKA (reference sequence). Trimming cost V 6 bases and J 0 bases, with 15 bases left between them. CDR3 in amino acids: CSAPIVGLAKNIQYF. DNA of the CDR3: TGCAGTGCGCCGATTGTCGGATTAGCCAAAAACATTCAGTACTTC.

This clonotype was recorded at least ten times. The chain is built from TRBV20-1 and TRBJ1-2; a possible D gene is TRBD1 (5 bases). The V end lost 5 bases, the J end lost 6 bases, and 22 bases lay between the germline ends. The CDR3 runs 15 residues. Germline V lookup: CDR1 DFQATT, CDR2 SNEGSKA (reference sequence). CDR3 protein: CSAYYQGDLKNGYTF. The DNA of the CDR3 is TGCAGTGCTTACTACCAGGGCGATCTTAAAAATGGCTACACCTTC.

This chain joins TRBV27 and TRBJ1-1, with D perhaps matching TRBD1 (5 bases). The CDR3 has 14 residues. With 6 bases removed from V and 8 bases from J, the gap between germline ends came to 19 bases. CDR1 MNHEY and CDR2 SMNVEV come from the germline V gene (reference sequence). DNA of the CDR3: TGTGCCAGCAGCCTTTCCCGGCGAGGGGAGGAAGCTTTCTTT. It translates to CASSLSRRGEEAFF.

CDR3 in amino acids: CASSLTSGLSYNEQFF. In DNA, the CDR3 is TGTGCCAGCAGCTTAACTAGCGGCCTCTCCTACAATGAGCAGTTCTTC. The chain uses TRBV7-2 and TRBJ2-1; TRBD2 matches at 8 bases. The germline CDR1 and CDR2 sequences are SGHTA and FQGNSA. Trimming at V came to 2 bases and at J to 0 bases, leaving 3 bases not matched to a gene. This CDR3 comprises 16 residues.

This clonotype has a handful of counts. CDR3 in DNA: TGCAGCGTTGGGACTAGCGGGAGTTGGACAGATACGCAGTATTTT. Amino acids: CSVGTSGSWTDTQYF. The V and J genes are TRBV29-1 and TRBJ2-3, with 13 bases that match TRBD2. Germline values: CDR1 SQVTM, CDR2 ANQGSEA. CDR3 size: 15 residues. Unmatched junction bases numbered 4, after V lost 4 bases and J lost 3 bases.

The V gene is TRBV5-1, the J gene TRBJ2-1, with a weak D call TRBD1 (5 bases). V dropped 2 bases and J dropped 4 bases, with 10 bases sitting between them. The CDR3 covers 14 residues. Germline CDR1 SGHRS, CDR2 YFSETQ. CDR3 loop: CASSFWTYYNEQFF. For the CDR3, the DNA is TGCGCCAGCAGCTTTTGGACATATTACAATGAGCAGTTCTTC.

The V gene is TRBV5-1, the J gene TRBJ2-7, with 14 bases aligning to TRBD2. The CDR3 runs 18 residues. The germline gives CDR1 SGHRS, CDR2 YFSETQ. The ends lost 6 bases at V and 1 base at J; junction bases unmatched: 12. In nucleotides, the CDR3 is TGCGCCAGCACGGTAAGGGGACTAGCGGGAGATACATCCTACGAGCAGTACTTC. This sequence encodes CASTVRGLAGDTSYEQYF.

Ten or more counts support this clonotype. The chain links TRBV7-2 to TRBJ2-3, with a possible D match to TRBD2 (5 bases). Germline V gives CDR1 SGHTA, CDR2 FQGNSA. Trimming removed 1 base at V and 0 bases at J, with 8 bases between. The CDR3 spans 15 residues. The CDR3: CASSLDGGSTDTQYF. CDR3 in DNA: TGTGCCAGCAGCTTAGATGGCGGGAGCACAGATACGCAGTATTTT.

This clonotype was found a few times. The chain couples TRBV5-1 to TRBJ2-2, with 8 nucleotides matching TRBD1. The trim removed 4 bases at V and 0 bases at J, leaving 11 bases unmatched. In germline, CDR1 is SGHRS, CDR2 YFSETQ. The CDR3 totals 18 residues. The CDR3 DNA reads as TGCGCCAGCAGCCGACTTCCCAGGACAGGGTCGAACACCGGGGAGCTGTTTTTT. Translating it yields CASSRLPRTGSNTGELFF.

The chain employs TRBV18 and TRBJ2-1, with unresolved D. The germline V gene has CDR1 KGHSH and CDR2 LQKENI. This CDR3 comprises 14 residues. V lost 2 bases and J 9 bases, leaving 14 bases between the germline ends. The CDR3 region has the DNA TGTGCCAGCTCACCATTCCGTCGGCACGGTGAGCAGTTCTTC. Translated, it gives CASSPFRRHGEQFF.